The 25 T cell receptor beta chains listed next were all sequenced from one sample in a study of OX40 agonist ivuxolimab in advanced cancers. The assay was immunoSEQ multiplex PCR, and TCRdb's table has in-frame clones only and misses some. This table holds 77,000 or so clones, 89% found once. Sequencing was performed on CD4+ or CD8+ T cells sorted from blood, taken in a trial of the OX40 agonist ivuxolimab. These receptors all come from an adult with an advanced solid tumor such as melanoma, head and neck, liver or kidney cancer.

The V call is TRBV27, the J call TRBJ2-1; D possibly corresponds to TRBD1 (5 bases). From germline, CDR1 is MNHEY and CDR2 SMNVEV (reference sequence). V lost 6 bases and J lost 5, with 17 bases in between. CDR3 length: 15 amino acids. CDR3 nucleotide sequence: TGTGCCAGCAGGACAGTGCCAAAGGCCCACAATGAGCAGTTCTTC. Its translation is CASRTVPKAHNEQFF.

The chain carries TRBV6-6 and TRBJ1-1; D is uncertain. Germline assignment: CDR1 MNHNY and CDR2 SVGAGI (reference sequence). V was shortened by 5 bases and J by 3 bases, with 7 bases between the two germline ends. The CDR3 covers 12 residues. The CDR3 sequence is CASSPAYTEAFF. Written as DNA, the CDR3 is TGTGCCAGCAGTCCAGCGTACACTGAAGCTTTCTTT.

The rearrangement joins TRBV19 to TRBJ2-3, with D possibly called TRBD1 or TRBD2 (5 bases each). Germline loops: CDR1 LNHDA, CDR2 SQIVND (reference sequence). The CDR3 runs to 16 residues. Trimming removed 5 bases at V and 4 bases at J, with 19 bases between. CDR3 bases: TGTGCCAGTAGTCCCGCCGGGCGAGGGGCCGCAGATACGCAGTATTTT. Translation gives CASSPAGRGAADTQYF. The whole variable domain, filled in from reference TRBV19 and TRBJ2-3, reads DGGITQSPKYLFRKEGQNVTLSCEQNLNHDAMYWYRQDPGQGLRLIYYSQIVNDFQKGDIAEGYSVSREKKESFPLTVTSAQKNPTAFYLCASSPAGRGAADTQYFGPGTRLTVL.

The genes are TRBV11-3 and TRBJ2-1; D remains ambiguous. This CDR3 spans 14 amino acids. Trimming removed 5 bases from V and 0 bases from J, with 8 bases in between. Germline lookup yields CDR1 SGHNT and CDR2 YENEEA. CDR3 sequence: CASSSDSSYNEQFF. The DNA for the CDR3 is TGTGCCAGCAGCAGCGATAGCTCCTACAATGAGCAGTTCTTC.

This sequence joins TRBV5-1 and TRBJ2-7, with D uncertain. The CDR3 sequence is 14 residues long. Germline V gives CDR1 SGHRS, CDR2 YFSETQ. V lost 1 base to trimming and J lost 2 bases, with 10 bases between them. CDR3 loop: CASSLNGRTYEQYF. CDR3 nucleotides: TGCGCCAGCAGCTTGAACGGCAGAACCTACGAGCAGTACTTC.

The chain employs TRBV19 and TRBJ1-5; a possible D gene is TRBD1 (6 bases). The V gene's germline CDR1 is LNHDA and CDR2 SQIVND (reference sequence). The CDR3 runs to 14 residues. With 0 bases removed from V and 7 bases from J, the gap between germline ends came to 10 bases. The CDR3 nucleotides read TGTGCCAGTAGTATAGATGGACAGAAACAGCCCCAGCATTTT. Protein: CASSIDGQKQPQHF.

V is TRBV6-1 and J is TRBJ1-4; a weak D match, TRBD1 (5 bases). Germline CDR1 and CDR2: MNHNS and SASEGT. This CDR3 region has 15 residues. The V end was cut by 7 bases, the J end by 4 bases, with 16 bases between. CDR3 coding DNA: TGTGCCAGCATGGGCCTCGGGACGGGTAATGAAAAACTGTTTTTT. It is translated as CASMGLGTGNEKLFF.

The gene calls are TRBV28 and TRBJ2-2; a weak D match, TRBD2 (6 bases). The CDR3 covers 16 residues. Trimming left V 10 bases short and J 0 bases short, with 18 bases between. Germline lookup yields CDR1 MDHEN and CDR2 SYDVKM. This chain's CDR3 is CATRMVGDSNTGELFF. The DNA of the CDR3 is TGTGCCACCCGGATGGTGGGGGACTCGAACACCGGGGAGCTGTTTTTT.

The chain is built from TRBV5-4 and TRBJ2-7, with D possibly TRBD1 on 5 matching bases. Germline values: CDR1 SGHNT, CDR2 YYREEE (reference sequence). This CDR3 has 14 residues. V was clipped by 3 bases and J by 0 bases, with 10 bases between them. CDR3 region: CASSSDSSSYEQYF. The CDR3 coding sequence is TGTGCCAGCAGCTCCGACAGCAGCTCCTACGAGCAGTACTTC.

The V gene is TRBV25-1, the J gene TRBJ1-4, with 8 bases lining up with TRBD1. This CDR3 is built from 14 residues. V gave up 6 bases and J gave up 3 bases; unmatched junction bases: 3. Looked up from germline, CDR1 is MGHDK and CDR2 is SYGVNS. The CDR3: CASRLTGANEKLFF. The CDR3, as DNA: TGTGCCAGCAGGCTGACAGGGGCTAATGAAAAACTGTTTTTT. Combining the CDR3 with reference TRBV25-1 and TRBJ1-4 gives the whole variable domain EADIYQTPRYLVIGTGKKITLECSQTMGHDKMYWYQQDPGMELHLIHYSYGVNSTEKGDLSSESTVSRIRTEHFPLTLESARPSHTSQYLCASRLTGANEKLFFGSGTQLSVL.

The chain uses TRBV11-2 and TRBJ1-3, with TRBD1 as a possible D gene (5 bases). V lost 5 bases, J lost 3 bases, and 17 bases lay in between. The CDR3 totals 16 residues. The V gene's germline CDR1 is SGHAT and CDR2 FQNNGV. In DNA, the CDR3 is TGTGCCAGCAGCCCAGACCCGGGGGGGTATGGAAACACCATATATTTT. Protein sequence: CASSPDPGGYGNTIYF.

CDR3 bases: TGTGCCAGTAGTATAGCGGGCCCCTGGGGGGCCAACGTCCTGACTTTC. As protein: CASSIAGPWGANVLTF. The chain has TRBV19 and TRBJ2-6; D unresolved. Trimming cost V 1 base and J 4 bases, with 11 bases left between them. Looked up from germline, CDR1 is LNHDA and CDR2 is SQIVND (reference sequence). This CDR3 contains 16 residues.

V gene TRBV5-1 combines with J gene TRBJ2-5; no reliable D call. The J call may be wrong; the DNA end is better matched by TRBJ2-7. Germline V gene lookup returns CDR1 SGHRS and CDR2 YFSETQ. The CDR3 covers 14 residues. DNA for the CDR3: TGCGCCAGCAGCTTGATTGCCGGTTCCTACGAGCAGTACTTC. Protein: CASSLIAGSYEQYF.

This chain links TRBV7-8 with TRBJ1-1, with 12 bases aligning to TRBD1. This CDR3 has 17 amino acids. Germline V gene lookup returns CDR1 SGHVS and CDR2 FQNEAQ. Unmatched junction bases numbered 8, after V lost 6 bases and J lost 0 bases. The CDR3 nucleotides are TGTGCCAGCAGACCTCCGGGACAGGGGGCGCTGAACACTGAAGCTTTCTTT. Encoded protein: CASRPPGQGALNTEAFF.

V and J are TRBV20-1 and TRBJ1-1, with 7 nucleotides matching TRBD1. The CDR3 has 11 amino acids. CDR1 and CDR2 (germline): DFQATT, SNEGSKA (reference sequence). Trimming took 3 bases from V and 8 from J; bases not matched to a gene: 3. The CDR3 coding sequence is TGCAGTGCTAGGCGAGGGGGCGAAGCTTTCTTT. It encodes CSARRGGEAFF.

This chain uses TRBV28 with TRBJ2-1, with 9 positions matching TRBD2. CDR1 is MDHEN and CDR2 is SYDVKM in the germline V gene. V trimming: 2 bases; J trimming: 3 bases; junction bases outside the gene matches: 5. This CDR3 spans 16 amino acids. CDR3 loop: CASSLRASGDYNEQFF. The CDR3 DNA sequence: TGTGCCAGCAGTTTAAGGGCTAGCGGGGACTACAATGAGCAGTTCTTC.

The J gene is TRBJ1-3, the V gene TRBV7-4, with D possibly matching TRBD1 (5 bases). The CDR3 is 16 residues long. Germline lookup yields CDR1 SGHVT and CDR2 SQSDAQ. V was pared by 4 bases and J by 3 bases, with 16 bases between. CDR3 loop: CASSWGPQVCGNTIYF. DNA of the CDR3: TGTGCCAGCAGCTGGGGACCGCAGGTGTGTGGAAACACCATATATTTT.

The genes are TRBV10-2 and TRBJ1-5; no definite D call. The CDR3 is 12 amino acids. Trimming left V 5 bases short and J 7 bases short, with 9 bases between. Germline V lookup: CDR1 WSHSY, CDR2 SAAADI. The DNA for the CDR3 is TGCGCCAGCAGTATGGGGAGGCAGCCCCAGCATTTT. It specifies CASSMGRQPQHF.

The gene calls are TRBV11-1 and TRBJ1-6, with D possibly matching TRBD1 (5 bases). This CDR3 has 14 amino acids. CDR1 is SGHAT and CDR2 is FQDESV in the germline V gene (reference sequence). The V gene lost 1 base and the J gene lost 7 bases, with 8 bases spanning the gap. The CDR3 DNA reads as TGTGCCAGCAGCTTAGGACAGCTAAATTCACCCCTCCACTTT. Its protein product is CASSLGQLNSPLHF.

In nucleotides, the CDR3 is TGTGCCAGCAGCCAAGTCTCAGGAGCTTCTAACTATGGCTACACCTTC. It translates to CASSQVSGASNYGYTF. The rearrangement links TRBV4-2 to TRBJ1-2; D is ambiguous. Per germline, CDR1 LGHNA and CDR2 YNFKEQ. This CDR3 has 16 residues. V dropped 1 base and J dropped 0 bases, with 12 bases sitting between them.

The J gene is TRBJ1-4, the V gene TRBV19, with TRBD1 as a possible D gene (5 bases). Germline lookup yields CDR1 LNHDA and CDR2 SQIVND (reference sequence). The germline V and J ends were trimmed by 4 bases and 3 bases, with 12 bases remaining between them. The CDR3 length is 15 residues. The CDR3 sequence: CASSSGTAPNEKLFF. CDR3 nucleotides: TGTGCCAGTAGTAGCGGGACGGCGCCTAATGAAAAACTGTTTTTT. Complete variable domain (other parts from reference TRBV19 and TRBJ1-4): DGGITQSPKYLFRKEGQNVTLSCEQNLNHDAMYWYRQDPGQGLRLIYYSQIVNDFQKGDIAEGYSVSREKKESFPLTVTSAQKNPTAFYLCASSSGTAPNEKLFFGSGTQLSVL.

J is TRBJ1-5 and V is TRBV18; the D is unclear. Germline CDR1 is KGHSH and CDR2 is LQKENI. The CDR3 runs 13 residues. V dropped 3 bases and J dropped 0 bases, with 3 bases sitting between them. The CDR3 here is CASSPGSNQPQHF. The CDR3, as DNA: TGTGCCAGCTCACCTGGTAGCAATCAGCCCCAGCATTTT.

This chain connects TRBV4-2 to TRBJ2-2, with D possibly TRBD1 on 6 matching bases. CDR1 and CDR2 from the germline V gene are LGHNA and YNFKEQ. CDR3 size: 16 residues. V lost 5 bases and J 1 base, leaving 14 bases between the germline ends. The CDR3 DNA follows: TGTGCCAGCAGCTCAGGGGCTAGAAGGAACACCGGGGAGCTGTTTTTT. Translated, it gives CASSSGARRNTGELFF.

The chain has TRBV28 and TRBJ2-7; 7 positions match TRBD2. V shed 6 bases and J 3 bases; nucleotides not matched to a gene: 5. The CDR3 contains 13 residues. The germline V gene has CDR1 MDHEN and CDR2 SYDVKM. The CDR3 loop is CASRRGSVYEQYF. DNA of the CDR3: TGTGCCAGCAGGCGCGGGAGCGTCTACGAGCAGTACTTC.

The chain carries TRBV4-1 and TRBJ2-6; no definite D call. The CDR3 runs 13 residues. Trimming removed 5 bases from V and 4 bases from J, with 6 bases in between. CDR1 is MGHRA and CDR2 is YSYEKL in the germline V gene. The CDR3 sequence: CASSSWGANVLTF. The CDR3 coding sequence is TGCGCCAGCAGCTCCTGGGGGGCCAACGTCCTGACTTTC.